The 2 T cell receptor beta chains listed next were all sequenced from one sample in a study of T cell responses to AZD1222 COVID-19 vaccine. The table came from immunoSEQ multiplex PCR; TCRdb's copy has only in-frame clones and leaves some out. The sample contains more than 100,000 clones, roughly nine tenths of which appear only once. Sequences were derived from peripheral blood, sampled on day 0 of AZD1222 vaccination. All receptors come from an adult in good health.

The chain couples TRBV7-6 to TRBJ1-3; D is unresolved. V was cut by 4 bases and J by 7 bases, with 14 bases left in between. This CDR3 comprises 14 residues. Germline CDR1 SGHVS, CDR2 FNYEAQ. Written as DNA, the CDR3 is TGTGCCAGCAGCTCTGCCAGCTGGGCGAACACCATATATTTT. It yields the protein CASSSASWANTIYF.

This rearrangement joins TRBV5-4 to TRBJ2-5, with a tentative D call TRBD2 (5 bases). Germline-derived CDR1 and CDR2 are SGHNT and YYREEE (reference sequence). The V end was cut by 4 bases, the J end by 1 base, with 8 bases between. The CDR3 is made up of 13 amino acids. The CDR3 loop is CASSPSGQETQYF. Here the CDR3 DNA reads TGTGCCAGCAGCCCGAGCGGCCAAGAGACCCAGTACTTC.